This TCR beta chain emerged from a study of PD-L1 blockade in urothelial cancer. On the study more broadly: Analysis of the blood was performed 3 weeks (second dose) and 6 weeks after treatment start.

Documented time point: peripheral blood 6 weeks after treatment start. Each PCR contained spiked-in synthetic TCR analog templates. Repertoires were generated with immunoSEQ multiplex PCR, while TCRdb's copy carries only in-frame clones and drops some. This sample has about 41,000 clones, with approximately 81% found just once. The CDR3 covers 16 residues. V shed 8 bases and J shed 4 bases, with 20 bases lying between them. Germline V gives CDR1 SEHNR, CDR2 FQNEAQ (reference sequence). This TCR derives from a man between 65 and 85 years old with urothelial cancer. The sequencing here drew on PBMCs, taken around atezolizumab (anti-PD-L1) treatment. V usage is TRBV7-9 and J usage is TRBJ2-2; D is perhaps TRBD1 (6 bases). Here the CDR3 DNA reads TGTGCCAGCGTCCCCTCGGGCAGGGGTCCCACCGGGGAGCTGTTTTTT. This gives the protein CASVPSGRGPTGELFF.